This T cell receptor beta chain emerged from a study of T cells in tumors after PD-1 blockade. Looking at the study overall: Patients had no prior checkpoint blockade, systemic immunosuppressants, or anti-cancer therapy within 4 weeks. During anti-PD-1 treatment, some patients continued daily vismodegib 150 mg.

Sequencing used immunoSEQ multiplex PCR; TCRdb keeps in-frame clones, though not all of them. This sample has some 48,000 clones; roughly 79% occur once, and the top ten carry over 15%. The sequencing used PBMCs, collected before anti-PD-1 treatment. This TCR was recovered from a human donor with basal cell carcinoma.

CDR3 amino acids: CASRRTLGNQETQYF. As DNA, the CDR3 is TGTGCCAGCAGACGCACACTGGGGAACCAAGAGACCCAGTACTTC. The J gene is TRBJ2-5, the V gene TRBV7-6; D remains unclear. Trimming pared 6 bases from V and 0 bases from J, leaving 14 bases between. The CDR3 spans 15 residues. The germline V gene encodes CDR1 SGHVS and CDR2 FNYEAQ.